Sequencing of this TCR beta chain was carried out in a study of blood T cell repertoires in COVID-19. Looked up from germline, CDR1 is ENHRY and CDR2 is SYGVKD. J lost 2 bases, V lost 9 bases, and 3 bases had no gene match. CDR3 length: 12 residues. Participants were placed into cohorts based on the clinical history they reported. Recovered status applied to Cohort 3 donors who had two consecutive negative PCRs. It also applied to those with clearance or with symptom resolution. Assay: immunoSEQ multiplex PCR; the TCRdb copy retains only in-frame clones and omits some. The sample has almost 500,000 clones, more than 85% seen once.

The sample consisted of PBMCs or T cells enriched from blood (not recorded which). The source of this sequence is a woman aged 55-70 years who had recovered from COVID-19. The V call is TRBV10-3, the J call TRBJ2-5, with 7 bases lining up with TRBD1. The CDR3 here is CAIRGQQETQYF. In DNA form, the CDR3 reads TGTGCCATTCGGGGACAGCAAGAGACCCAGTACTTC.